Below are 16 T cell receptor beta chains sequenced from a single sample in a study of T cell repertoires in cytomegalovirus infection. TCRdb reprocessed the reads with MiXCR, giving one entry per CDR3 protein. This table has approximately 500,000 distinct CDR3 sequences, roughly a third appearing once. Which antigens these TCRs recognize remains unknown. The sequences come from cultured PBMCs, collected from culture after CMV antigen stimulation. These receptors all stem from a human donor in good health (CMV status not recorded). Some clones in this sample may be carry-over from other donors' samples.

This clonotype has just a few counts. This chain connects TRBV28 to TRBJ1-6, with D perhaps matching TRBD1 (5 bases). The CDR3 spans 13 residues. Trimming took off 2 bases at V and 15 bases at J, with 14 bases between the two ends. Germline V CDR1 and CDR2: MDHEN, SYDVKM. The CDR3 reads CASSLPGTGVLHF. Here the CDR3 DNA reads TGTGCCAGCAGTTTACCCGGGACCGGGGTCCTCCACTTT.

The chain couples TRBV25-1 to TRBJ2-1, with D unclear. The CDR3 runs to 12 residues. Germline CDR1 and CDR2: MGHDK and SYGVNS. V was clipped by 3 bases and J by 7 bases, with 7 bases between them. The CDR3 nucleotides read TGTGCCAGCAGTGACGTAAAAAATGAGCAGTTCTTC. Encoded protein: CASSDVKNEQFF.

The chain carries TRBV7-9 and TRBJ2-1; 7 bases are shared with TRBD2. Germline V gene data show CDR1 as SEHNR and CDR2 as FQNEAQ (reference sequence). J was trimmed by 15 bases and V by 5 bases; bases with no gene match: 10. The CDR3 runs to 12 residues. The chain's CDR3 is CASSNTAGVAFF. CDR3 in DNA: TGTGCCAGCAGCAACACCGCGGGGGTTGCGTTCTTC.

Many counts were recorded for this clonotype. The chain has TRBV11-2 and TRBJ1-2; TRBD1 agrees at 7 bases. The CDR3 spans 15 residues. Per germline, CDR1 SGHAT and CDR2 FQNNGV. V lost 6 bases and J lost 2; bases outside the gene matches: 9. The CDR3 nucleotides are TGTGCCAGCAGTTTGATGACAGGGTTAAACTATGGCTACACCTTC. The encoded protein is CASSLMTGLNYGYTF.

This clonotype was seen many times. This chain uses TRBV7-8 with TRBJ2-1; D is possibly TRBD1 (5 bases). Trimming pared 10 bases from V and 7 bases from J, leaving 20 bases between. CDR1 and CDR2 from the germline V gene are SGHVS and FQNEAQ. The CDR3 length is 14 residues. CDR3 protein: CATGKNPPVNEQFF. DNA of the CDR3: TGTGCCACAGGGAAGAACCCCCCTGTGAATGAGCAGTTCTTC.

There are many counts of this clonotype. For the CDR3, the DNA is TGTGCCAGCAGCCAAACAGGGGGCCGCGTAAGCGATGAGCAGTTCTTC. Translating it yields CASSQTGGRVSDEQFF. The gene calls are TRBV7-6 and TRBJ2-1, with 9 bases aligning to TRBD1. Germline CDR1 SGHVS, CDR2 FNYEAQ. Trimming removed 5 bases from V and 8 bases from J; junction bases left unmatched: 13. The CDR3 has 16 residues.

This clonotype was picked up a small number of times. This chain links TRBV7-9 with TRBJ2-7, with a weak D call TRBD2 (5 bases). There are 14 residues in the CDR3. The ends were cut back, 2 bases at V and 2 bases at J, with 10 bases in the middle. Germline values: CDR1 SEHNR, CDR2 FQNEAQ (reference sequence). The CDR3, as DNA: TGTGCCAGCAGCTTATTGGGGAGTACCTACGAGCAGTACTTC. Its translation: CASSLLGSTYEQYF.

The chain carries TRBV6-1 and TRBJ2-5; TRBD2 agrees at 10 bases. This CDR3 contains 17 residues. Looked up from germline, CDR1 is MNHNS and CDR2 is SASEGT. The junction had 14 bases not matched to a gene; V was cut back by 5 bases and J by 5 bases. The DNA of the CDR3 is TGTGCCAGCAGTCCAAATCCTCTCCTAGCGGGAGTGGAGACCCAGTACTTC. Its translation: CASSPNPLLAGVETQYF.

This clonotype was recorded at least ten times. The chain carries TRBV7-2 and TRBJ2-3, with 10 bases matching TRBD1. V gave up 5 bases and J gave up 3 bases; unmatched junction bases: 5. This CDR3 spans 15 amino acids. The germline gives CDR1 SGHTA, CDR2 FQGNSA. CDR3 sequence: CASSQRTGGTDTQYF. DNA of the CDR3: TGTGCCAGCAGCCAGAGGACAGGGGGAACAGATACGCAGTATTTT.

This clonotype was seen a single time. The V gene is TRBV5-6, the J gene TRBJ1-2; no clear D. V lost 0 bases and J lost 2, with 11 bases in between. Germline V lookup: CDR1 SGHDT, CDR2 YYEEEE. The CDR3 length is 15 residues. This chain's CDR3 is CASSLDLVGNYGYTF. CDR3 bases: TGTGCCAGCAGCTTGGATCTGGTGGGGAACTATGGCTACACCTTC. Full variable domain (outside the CDR3, taken from reference TRBV5-6 and TRBJ1-2): DAGVTQSPTHLIKTRGQQVTLRCSPKSGHDTVSWYQQALGQGPQFIFQYYEEEERQRGNFPDRFSGHQFPNYSSELNVNALLLGDSALYLCASSLDLVGNYGYTFGSGTRLTVV.

This clonotype was observed a handful of times. This chain connects TRBV7-8 to TRBJ1-5; D perhaps matches TRBD1 (5 bases). CDR3 length equals 15 residues. V lost 5 bases and J lost 2, with 13 bases in between. The germline CDR1 and CDR2 sequences are SGHVS and FQNEAQ. CDR3 in DNA: TGTGCCAGCAGCCCCTACGGGGGAGGCAATCAGCCCCAGCATTTT. It yields the protein CASSPYGGGNQPQHF.

This clonotype has only a few counts. V gene TRBV29-1 combines with J gene TRBJ2-3, with D possibly called TRBD1 or TRBD2 (5 bases each). The CDR3 consists of 14 residues. V dropped 4 bases and J dropped 2 bases, with 13 bases sitting between them. CDR1 SQVTM and CDR2 ANQGSEA come from the germline V gene. The CDR3: CSVGGRTVTDTQYF. CDR3 nucleotide sequence: TGCAGCGTTGGGGGACGGACCGTCACAGATACGCAGTATTTT.

The V gene is TRBV6-2 or TRBV6-3, the J gene TRBJ2-7; D unresolved. The length of the CDR3 is 15 residues. Trimming took off 3 bases at V and 2 bases at J, with 14 bases between the two ends. CDR1 and CDR2 from the germline V gene are MNHEY and SVGEGT. The CDR3 bases are TGTGCCAGCAGTTATAAAACAGCCGACCCCTACGAGCAGTACGTC. It specifies CASSYKTADPYEQYV.

This clonotype occurred many times. The rearrangement uses TRBV7-2 and TRBJ2-5, with TRBD2 matching over 8 bases. Germline values: CDR1 SGHTA, CDR2 FQGNSA. V gave up 3 bases and J gave up 1 base; unmatched junction bases: 1. The length of the CDR3 is 14 residues. The CDR3 protein is CASSFGGGQETQYF. The CDR3 DNA reads TGTGCCAGCAGCTTCGGGGGGGGCCAAGAGACCCAGTACTTC.

This chain links TRBV12-3 or TRBV12-4 with TRBJ1-6; no reliable D call. The CDR3 is 15 residues long. Trimming cost V 6 bases and J 0 bases, with 9 bases left between them. CDR3 in amino acids: CASSQRSSYNSPLHF. The CDR3 DNA is TGTGCCAGCAGCCAGAGAAGCTCCTATAATTCACCCCTCCACTTT.

The V call is TRBV15, the J call TRBJ2-7; D is possibly TRBD2 (5 bases). The CDR3 has 14 amino acids. Trimming shortened V by 4 bases and J by 9 bases, and 19 bases separated the two germline ends. Germline V CDR1 and CDR2: LNHNV, YYDKDF (reference sequence). For the CDR3, the DNA is TGTGCCACCAGCACCCTAGGGAGTGCTGCGGGGCAGTACTTC. Translation gives CATSTLGSAAGQYF.